The sequence of this T cell receptor beta chain was determined in a study of long-term antiretroviral therapy in people with HIV. The CDR3 runs 14 residues. Deletions cut 5 bases from V and 1 base from J, with 11 bases between. The V gene's germline CDR1 is SGHTA and CDR2 FQGNSA. An immunoSEQ assay, version v3.0, was performed at survey level. Here immunoSEQ multiplex PCR was the method, and the copy in TCRdb shows in-frame clones only, minus some. This sample carries 20,000 to 25,000 clones, around four fifths of them seen once, and the ten largest clones take more than 3%. The receptor's source is a man younger than 30 with HIV. The sample here was unsorted PBMCs, taken approximately 4 years after starting antiretroviral therapy. This rearrangement joins TRBV7-2 to TRBJ1-1; D is ambiguous. As DNA, the CDR3 is TGTGCCAGCAGCATCCACCAGGAGAACACTGAAGCTTTCTTT. Translation gives CASSIHQENTEAFF.